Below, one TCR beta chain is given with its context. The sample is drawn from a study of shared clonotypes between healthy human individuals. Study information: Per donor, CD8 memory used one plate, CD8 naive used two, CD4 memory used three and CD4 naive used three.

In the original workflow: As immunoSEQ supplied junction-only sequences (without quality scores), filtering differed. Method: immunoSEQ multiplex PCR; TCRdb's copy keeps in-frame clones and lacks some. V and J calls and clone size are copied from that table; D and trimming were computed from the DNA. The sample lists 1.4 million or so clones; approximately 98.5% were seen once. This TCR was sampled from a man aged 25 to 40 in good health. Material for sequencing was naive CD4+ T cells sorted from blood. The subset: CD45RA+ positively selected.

The DNA for the CDR3 is TGCGCCAGCAGCTTGGTACTTTGGCGGTCGTCCTACAATGAGCAGTTCTTC. It translates to CASSLVLWRSSYNEQFF. The chain uses TRBV5-1 and TRBJ2-1; D is undetermined. Germline lookup yields CDR1 SGHRS and CDR2 YFSETQ. The CDR3 totals 17 residues. V was pared by 0 bases and J by 1 base, with 14 bases between.